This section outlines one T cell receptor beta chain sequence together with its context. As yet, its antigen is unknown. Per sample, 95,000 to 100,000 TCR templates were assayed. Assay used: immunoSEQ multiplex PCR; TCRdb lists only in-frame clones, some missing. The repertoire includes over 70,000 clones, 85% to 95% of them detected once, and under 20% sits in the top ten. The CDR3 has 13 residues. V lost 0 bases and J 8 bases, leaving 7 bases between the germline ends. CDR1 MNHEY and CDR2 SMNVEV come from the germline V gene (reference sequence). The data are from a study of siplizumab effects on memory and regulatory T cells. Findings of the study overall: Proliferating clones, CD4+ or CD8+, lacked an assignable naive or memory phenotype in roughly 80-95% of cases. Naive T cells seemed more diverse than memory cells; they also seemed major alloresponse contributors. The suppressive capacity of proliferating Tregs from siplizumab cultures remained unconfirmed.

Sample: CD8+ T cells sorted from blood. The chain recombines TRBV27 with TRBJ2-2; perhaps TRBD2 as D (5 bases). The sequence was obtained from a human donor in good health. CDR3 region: CASSLSSGGELFF. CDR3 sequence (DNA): TGTGCCAGCAGTTTATCTTCGGGAGGGGAGCTGTTTTTT.